These 9 T cell receptor beta chains were all obtained from the same sample, sequenced in a study of T cells after yellow fever vaccination. TCRdb recomputed calls from the 5' RACE reads with MiXCR, one row per CDR3 protein. The sample has 300,000 to 350,000 distinct CDR3 sequences; roughly 8.3% are singletons. This sample comprised PBMCs, obtained around 45 days after the first yellow fever vaccination. These receptors all come from a man in his late teens or twenties who received the YFV17D yellow fever vaccine.

The chain combines TRBV7-9 with TRBJ1-1, with TRBD1 identical over 10 bases. J was trimmed by 1 base and V by 7 bases; bases with no gene match: 6. The CDR3 is made up of 15 amino acids. Germline lookup yields CDR1 SEHNR and CDR2 FQNEAQ (reference sequence). The CDR3 here is CASTQRQGANTEAFF. In DNA, the CDR3 is TGTGCCAGCACCCAAAGACAGGGGGCGAACACTGAAGCTTTCTTT.

This clonotype was counted at least ten times. The genes are TRBV20-1 and TRBJ2-7, with D possibly being TRBD2 (6 bases). CDR1 and CDR2 from the germline V gene are DFQATT and SNEGSKA (reference sequence). V shed 5 bases and J shed 1 base, with 12 bases lying between them. CDR3 length equals 13 residues. DNA of the CDR3: TGCAGTGCTTTTGATGGGAGGTCCTACGAGCAGTACGTC. Protein sequence: CSAFDGRSYEQYV.

V and J are TRBV12-3 or TRBV12-4 and TRBJ2-7, with D perhaps TRBD2 (7 bases). There are 15 residues in the CDR3. V was trimmed by 6 bases and J by 2 bases, leaving 17 bases between them. The CDR3 bases are TGTGCCAGCAGCCCATTAGAGGGGGGGACCTACGAGCAGTACTTC. It is translated as CASSPLEGGTYEQYF.

This rearrangement joins TRBV5-5 to TRBJ2-7; perhaps D is TRBD1 or TRBD2 (5 bases each). Trimming stripped 1 base from V and 3 bases from J, with 11 bases between. Germline-derived CDR1 and CDR2 are SGHKS and YYEKEE (reference sequence). The CDR3 has 14 residues. CDR3 amino acids: CASSLSPGSYEQYV. In nucleotides, the CDR3 is TGTGCCAGCAGCTTGAGTCCAGGGAGCTACGAGCAGTACGTC.

This clonotype has a count of ten or more. The genes are TRBV4-3 and TRBJ2-5, with 7 bases fitting TRBD2. V shed 0 bases and J 5 bases; nucleotides not matched to a gene: 3. Germline-derived CDR1 and CDR2 are LGHNA and YSLEER. The CDR3 has 14 residues. The CDR3 reads CASSQDGREETQYF. The CDR3 region has the DNA TGCGCCAGCAGCCAAGATGGGAGGGAGGAGACCCAGTACTTC.

V usage is TRBV27 and J usage is TRBJ2-2; no clear D. Trimming shortened V by 3 bases and J by 4 bases, and 6 bases separated the two germline ends. The CDR3 extends over 13 amino acids. The V gene's germline CDR1 is MNHEY and CDR2 SMNVEV (reference sequence). This chain's CDR3 is CASSFFGTGELFF. As DNA, the CDR3 is TGTGCCAGCAGTTTTTTTGGCACCGGGGAGCTGTTTTTT.

V and J are TRBV7-9 and TRBJ1-2; 9 bases line up with TRBD1. The length of the CDR3 is 13 residues. With 10 bases clipped from V and 6 bases from J, the junction kept 9 bases outside the gene matches. CDR1 SEHNR and CDR2 FQNEAQ come from the germline V gene (reference sequence). CDR3 sequence (DNA): TGTGCCACCGCACAGGGGGCCCGAAATGGCTACACCTTC. Encoded protein: CATAQGARNGYTF.

In this sample, this clonotype turned up many times. The V gene is TRBV7-2, the J gene TRBJ1-2; a possible D gene is TRBD1 (6 bases). CDR3 length: 16 residues. Germline-derived CDR1 and CDR2 are SGHTA and FQGNSA. The germline V and J ends were trimmed by 1 base and 8 bases, with 20 bases remaining between them. The CDR3: CASSLVAGGQVLGYTF. The CDR3 nucleotides are TGTGCCAGCAGCTTAGTGGCTGGGGGGCAAGTACTCGGCTACACCTTC.

Here the CDR3 reads CASGLVVRQLPGGGYTF. As DNA, the CDR3 is TGTGCTAGTGGTTTGGTAGTAAGGCAGCTCCCGGGTGGCGGCTACACCTTC. The V gene is TRBV12-5, the J gene TRBJ1-2; D is unclear. Looked up from germline, CDR1 is LGHNT and CDR2 is FRNRAP. V was pared by 0 bases and J by 8 bases, with 22 bases between. The CDR3 is 17 amino acids.